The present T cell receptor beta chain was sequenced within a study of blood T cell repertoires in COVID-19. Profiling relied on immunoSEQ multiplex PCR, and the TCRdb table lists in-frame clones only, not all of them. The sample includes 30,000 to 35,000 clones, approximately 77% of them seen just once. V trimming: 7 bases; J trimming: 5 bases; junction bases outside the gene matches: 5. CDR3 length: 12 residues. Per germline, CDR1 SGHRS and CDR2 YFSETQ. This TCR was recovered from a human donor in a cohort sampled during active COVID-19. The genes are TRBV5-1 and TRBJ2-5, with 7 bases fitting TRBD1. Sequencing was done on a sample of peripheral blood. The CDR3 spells CASSTGRETQYF. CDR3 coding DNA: TGCGCCAGCTCGACAGGGCGTGAGACCCAGTACTTC.